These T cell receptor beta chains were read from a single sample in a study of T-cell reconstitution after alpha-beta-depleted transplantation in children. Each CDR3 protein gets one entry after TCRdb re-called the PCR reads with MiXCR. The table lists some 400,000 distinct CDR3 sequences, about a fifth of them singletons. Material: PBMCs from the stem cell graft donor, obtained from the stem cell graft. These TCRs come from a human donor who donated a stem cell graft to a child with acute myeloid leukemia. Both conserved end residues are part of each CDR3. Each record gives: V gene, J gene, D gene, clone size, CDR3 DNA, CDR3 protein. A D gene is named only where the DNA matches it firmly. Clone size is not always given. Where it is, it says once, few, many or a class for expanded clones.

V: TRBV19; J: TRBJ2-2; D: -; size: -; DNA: TGTGCCAGTAGTACGACCGGGTCCCATACCGGGGAGCTGTTTTTT; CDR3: CASSTTGSHTGELFF
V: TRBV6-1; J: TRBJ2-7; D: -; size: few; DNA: TGTGCCAGCAGTCAAAAAGACCCGGCGACGACCTACGAGCAGTACTTC; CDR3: CASSQKDPATTYEQYF
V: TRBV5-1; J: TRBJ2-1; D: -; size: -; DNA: TGCGCCAGCAGCGAGCGGGACAATGAGCAGTTCTTC; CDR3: CASSERDNEQFF
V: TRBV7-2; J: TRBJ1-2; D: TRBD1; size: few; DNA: TGTGCCAGCAGCTTAGTAAGGACAGGGAGCTATGGCTACACCTTC; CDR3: CASSLVRTGSYGYTF
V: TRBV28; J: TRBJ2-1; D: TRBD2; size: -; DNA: TGTGCCAGCAGTTTCCCGGGACTAGGGGACAATGAGCAGTTCTTC; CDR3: CASSFPGLGDNEQFF
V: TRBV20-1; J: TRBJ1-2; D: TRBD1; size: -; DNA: TGCAGTGCTAGAGATCCCCCAGACAGGGGGCTTGGCTACACCTTC; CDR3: CSARDPPDRGLGYTF
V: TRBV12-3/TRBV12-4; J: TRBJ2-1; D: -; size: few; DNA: TGTGCCAACGGGCGACTCAACAATGAGCAGTTCTTC; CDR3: CANGRLNNEQFF
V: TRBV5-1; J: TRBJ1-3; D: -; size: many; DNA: TGCGCCAGCAGCTTAGGGGGCTCTGGAAACACCATATATTTT; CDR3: CASSLGGSGNTIYF
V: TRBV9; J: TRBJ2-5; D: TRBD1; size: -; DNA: TGTGCCAGCAGCGGCTGGACAGGGGGAGAGACCCAGTACTTC; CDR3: CASSGWTGGETQYF
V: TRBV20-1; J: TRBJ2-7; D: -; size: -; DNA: TGCAGTGCTAGAGAGGGTACTAGCCTAGTTACCGACGAGCAGTACTTC; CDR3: CSAREGTSLVTDEQYF
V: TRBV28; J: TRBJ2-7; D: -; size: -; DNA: TGTGCCAGCAGTTTAAAGGGCAGGCAAAAGGAGCAGTACTTC; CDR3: CASSLKGRQKEQYF
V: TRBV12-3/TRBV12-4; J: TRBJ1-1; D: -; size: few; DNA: TGTGCCAGTAGAAAGACCAGGGGAAACACTGAAGCTTTCTTT; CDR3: CASRKTRGNTEAFF
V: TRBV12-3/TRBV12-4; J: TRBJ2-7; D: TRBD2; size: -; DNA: TGTGCCAGCAGTTGGCTAGCGGGCCTCTACGAGCAGTACTTC; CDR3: CASSWLAGLYEQYF
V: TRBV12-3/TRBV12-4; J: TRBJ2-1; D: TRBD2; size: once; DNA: TGTGCCAGCAGTTTCCGCCTAGCGGGATTCGATGAGCAGTTCTTC; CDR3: CASSFRLAGFDEQFF
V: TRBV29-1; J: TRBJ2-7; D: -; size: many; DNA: TGCAGCGTTGAGACCCGGACAGCTCTCAGCTCCTACGAGCAGTACTTC; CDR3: CSVETRTALSSYEQYF
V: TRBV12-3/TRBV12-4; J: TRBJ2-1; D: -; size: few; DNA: TGTGCCAGCAAAGCGGATATCTACAATGAGCAGTTCTTC; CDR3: CASKADIYNEQFF
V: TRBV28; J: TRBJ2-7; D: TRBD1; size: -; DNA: TGTGCCAGCAGTTTATTCGGACAGGGGGACGAGCAGTACTTC; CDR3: CASSLFGQGDEQYF
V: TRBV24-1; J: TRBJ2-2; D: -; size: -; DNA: TGTGCCACCCACGGTGGCGGGGAGCTGTTTTTT; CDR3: CATHGGGELFF
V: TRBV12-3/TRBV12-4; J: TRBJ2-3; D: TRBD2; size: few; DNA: TGTGCCAGCAGCCATAGCGGGAGACTAGATACGCAGTATTTT; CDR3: CASSHSGRLDTQYF
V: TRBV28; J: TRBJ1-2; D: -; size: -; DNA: TGTGCCAGCACCCATGAGACATCTAACTATGGCTACACCTTC; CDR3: CASTHETSNYGYTF
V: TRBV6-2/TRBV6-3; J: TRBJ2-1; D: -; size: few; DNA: TGTGCCAGCAGCCCACCGGCAGCTAGCTCCTACAATGAGCAGTTCTTC; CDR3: CASSPPAASSYNEQFF
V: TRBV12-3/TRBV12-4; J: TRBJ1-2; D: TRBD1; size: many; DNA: TGTGCCAGCAGTACCGGGACAGACTTTGGCTACACCTTC; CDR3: CASSTGTDFGYTF
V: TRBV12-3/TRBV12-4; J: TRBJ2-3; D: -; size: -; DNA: TGTGCCAGCAGTCTTGCTAACCTCGAGAGAGATACGCAGTATTTT; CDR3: CASSLANLERDTQYF
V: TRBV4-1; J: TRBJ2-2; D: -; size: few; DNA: TGCGCCAGCAGCCAATCCGGACATCTCGCCGGGGAGCTGTTTTTT; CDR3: CASSQSGHLAGELFF
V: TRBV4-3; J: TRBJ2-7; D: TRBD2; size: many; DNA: TGCGCCAGCAGTCTCGCTCTAGCGGGAGTAAACGAGCAGTACTTC; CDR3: CASSLALAGVNEQYF
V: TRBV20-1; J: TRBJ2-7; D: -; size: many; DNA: TGCAGTGCCCGAACAGCGGACTCCTACGAGCAGTACTTC; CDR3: CSARTADSYEQYF
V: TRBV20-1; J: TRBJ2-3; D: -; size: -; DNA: TGCAGTGCTACCGGTGTTTCTAGCGCCCACACAGATACGCAGTATTTT; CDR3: CSATGVSSAHTDTQYF